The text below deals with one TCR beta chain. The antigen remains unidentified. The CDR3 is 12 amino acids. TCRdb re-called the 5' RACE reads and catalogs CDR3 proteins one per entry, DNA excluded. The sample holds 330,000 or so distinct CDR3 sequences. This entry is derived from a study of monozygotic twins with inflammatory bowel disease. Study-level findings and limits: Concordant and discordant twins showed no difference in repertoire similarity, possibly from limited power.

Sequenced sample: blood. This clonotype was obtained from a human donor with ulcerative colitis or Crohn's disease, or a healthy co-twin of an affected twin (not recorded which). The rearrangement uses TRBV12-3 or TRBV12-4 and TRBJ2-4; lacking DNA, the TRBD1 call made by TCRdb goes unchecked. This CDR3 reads CASTHTGDIQYF.